This T cell receptor beta chain was recovered during a study of OX40 agonist ivuxolimab in advanced cancers. Turning to the study itself: Patients' therapy was ivuxolimab, an antibody that acts as an agonist of OX40 (CD134). The study, taken as a whole, reports: Averaged across samples, CD8+ T cells carried more expanded clones than CD4+ did.

The CDR3 length is 14 residues. Looked up from germline, CDR1 is LNHDA and CDR2 is SQIVND (reference sequence). V lost 4 bases, J lost 4 bases, and 14 bases lay in between. A remark on this clone: Its specificity is not known.

Data came from immunoSEQ multiplex PCR; TCRdb stores just in-frame clones and leaves some out. The sample carries more than 75,000 clones, roughly nine tenths recorded once. The sequence was collected from an adult with an advanced solid tumor such as melanoma, head and neck, liver or kidney cancer. V usage is TRBV19 and J usage is TRBJ2-7; tentative D call: TRBD2 (6 bases). This specimen was CD4+ or CD8+ T cells sorted from blood, taken in a trial of the OX40 agonist ivuxolimab. CDR3 region: CASSTDTSRYEQYF. CDR3 bases: TGTGCCAGTAGTACCGATACTAGCAGATACGAGCAGTACTTC.